A single sample is the source of the 14 T cell receptor beta chains below, sequenced in a study of blood T cell repertoires in COVID-19. Only in-frame clones appear in the TCRdb table, and some are missing; sequencing was by immunoSEQ multiplex PCR. The profile shows 130,000 to 150,000 clones, roughly 80% of them singletons. The material sequenced was peripheral blood. The origin of the receptors is a man over 45 with active or convalescent COVID-19.

J is TRBJ1-5 and V is TRBV28, with a weak D call TRBD1 (5 bases). The V and J ends lost 2 bases and 5 bases respectively, with 16 bases between them. The CDR3 totals 16 residues. Germline V CDR1 and CDR2: MDHEN, SYDVKM. The DNA of the CDR3 is TGTGCCAGCAGTTTAACGCGGACAATTGAAGATCAGCCCCAGCATTTT. Translation: CASSLTRTIEDQPQHF.

The chain carries TRBV5-4 and TRBJ1-3; no clear D. The CDR3 runs 15 residues. Trimming cost V 0 bases and J 0 bases, with 7 bases left between them. In germline, CDR1 is SGHNT, CDR2 YYREEE (reference sequence). Here the CDR3 DNA reads TGTGCCAGCAGCTTGGACGGTCTCTCTGGAAACACCATATATTTT. It is translated as CASSLDGLSGNTIYF.

The V call is TRBV7-9, the J call TRBJ1-1; no clear D gene. V was clipped by 5 bases and J by 10 bases, with 14 bases between them. CDR1 is SEHNR, CDR2 FQNEAQ, per germline (reference sequence). The CDR3 totals 12 residues. CDR3 in amino acids: CASSPGSLGAFF. DNA of the CDR3: TGTGCCAGCAGCCCCGGGTCCTTGGGAGCTTTCTTT.

The chain's CDR3 is CASSPQGDTEAFF. As DNA, the CDR3 is TGTGCCAGCAGTCCACAGGGAGATACTGAAGCTTTCTTT. The chain has TRBV27 and TRBJ1-1; D perhaps matches TRBD1 (6 bases). The germline V gene encodes CDR1 MNHEY and CDR2 SMNVEV (reference sequence). The CDR3 has 13 residues. V lost 5 bases to trimming and J lost 5 bases, with 12 bases between them.

The rearrangement uses TRBV5-4 and TRBJ2-5; TRBD1 is a possible D gene (6 bases). Trimming removed 0 bases at V and 2 bases at J, with 11 bases between. The CDR3 extends over 15 amino acids. CDR1 and CDR2 from the germline V gene are SGHNT and YYREEE (reference sequence). In DNA, the CDR3 is TGTGCCAGCAGCTTGGCAGGGGTCACTCAAGAGACCCAGTACTTC. This codes for CASSLAGVTQETQYF.

This clone was seen more than once but under ten times. This chain joins TRBV28 and TRBJ2-2; 12 nucleotides match TRBD2. CDR3 size: 18 residues. Germline-derived CDR1 and CDR2 are MDHEN and SYDVKM. With V trimmed by 8 bases and J by 0 bases, 10 bases remained unmatched. The CDR3 DNA sequence: TGTGCCAGCGCTCGGGCTAGCGGGAGGGTATCGAACACCGGGGAGCTGTTTTTT. Its protein is CASARASGRVSNTGELFF.

The CDR3 reads CASSQWRTSVNTGELFF. For the CDR3, the DNA is TGCGCCAGCAGTCAATGGAGGACGTCAGTGAACACCGGGGAGCTGTTTTTT. The genes are TRBV23-1 and TRBJ2-2, with D perhaps matching TRBD2 (5 bases). TRBV23-1 is placed among ORFs of uncertain function. CDR3 length: 17 amino acids. V gave up 1 base and J gave up 1 base, with 13 bases separating them.

The rearrangement links TRBV11-2 to TRBJ2-7; 7 bases fit TRBD2. Germline CDR1 is SGHAT and CDR2 is FQNNGV. CDR3 size: 15 residues. The V segment lost 1 base and the J segment 5 bases; nucleotides outside the gene matches: 8. In DNA, the CDR3 is TGTGCCAGCAGCTTAGCTAGCGGAGGTTGGAACGAGCAGTACTTC. This encodes CASSLASGGWNEQYF.

The chain links TRBV2 to TRBJ1-3; 9 bases are a match to TRBD1. The V gene's germline CDR1 is SNHLY and CDR2 FYNNEI. The CDR3 is made up of 14 amino acids. J lost 4 bases, V lost 4 bases, and 2 bases had no gene match. CDR3 amino acids: CASSGQGEGNTIYF. CDR3 sequence (DNA): TGTGCCAGCAGTGGACAGGGGGAGGGAAACACCATATATTTT.

V and J are TRBV4-1 and TRBJ2-3, with TRBD1 identical over 8 bases. The CDR3 consists of 16 residues. The trim removed 0 bases at V and 5 bases at J, leaving 7 bases unmatched. CDR1 is MGHRA and CDR2 is YSYEKL in the germline V gene. The CDR3: CASSQDGQGAGDTQYF. CDR3 nucleotide sequence: TGCGCCAGCAGCCAAGATGGGCAGGGGGCCGGAGATACGCAGTATTTT.

The chain combines TRBV6-2 or TRBV6-3 with TRBJ1-1; 7 bases fit TRBD1. The germline gives CDR1 MNHEY, CDR2 SVGEGT. This CDR3 region has 15 residues. The ends lost 5 bases at V and 0 bases at J; junction bases unmatched: 6. The CDR3 reads CASSLDRDLNTEAFF. CDR3 in DNA: TGTGCCAGCAGTCTAGACAGGGACTTGAACACTGAAGCTTTCTTT.

The chain links TRBV6-5 to TRBJ2-7; maybe TRBD2 (6 bases). Germline-derived CDR1 and CDR2 are MNHEY and SVGAGI. The CDR3 contains 14 residues. Deletions cut 6 bases from V and 0 bases from J, with 12 bases between. CDR3 amino acids: CASRPGDSSYEQYF. The DNA for the CDR3 is TGTGCCAGCAGGCCTGGGGACTCCTCCTACGAGCAGTACTTC.

This chain links TRBV6-5 with TRBJ2-7; D remains ambiguous. The germline V gene encodes CDR1 MNHEY and CDR2 SVGAGI. CDR3 length equals 13 residues. V was shortened by 6 bases and J by 3 bases, with 12 bases between the two germline ends. The CDR3 region is CASRDAYSYEQYF. The CDR3 DNA reads as TGTGCCAGCAGGGATGCCTACAGCTACGAGCAGTACTTC.

The chain has TRBV29-1 and TRBJ2-7; TRBD1 matches at 7 bases. This CDR3 spans 14 amino acids. V shed 3 bases, J shed 4 bases, and the junction held 9 bases outside the gene matches. The germline gives CDR1 SQVTM, CDR2 ANQGSEA. This CDR3 reads CSVDGTEVPYEQYF. In DNA, the CDR3 is TGCAGCGTTGACGGGACAGAGGTCCCTTACGAGCAGTACTTC.